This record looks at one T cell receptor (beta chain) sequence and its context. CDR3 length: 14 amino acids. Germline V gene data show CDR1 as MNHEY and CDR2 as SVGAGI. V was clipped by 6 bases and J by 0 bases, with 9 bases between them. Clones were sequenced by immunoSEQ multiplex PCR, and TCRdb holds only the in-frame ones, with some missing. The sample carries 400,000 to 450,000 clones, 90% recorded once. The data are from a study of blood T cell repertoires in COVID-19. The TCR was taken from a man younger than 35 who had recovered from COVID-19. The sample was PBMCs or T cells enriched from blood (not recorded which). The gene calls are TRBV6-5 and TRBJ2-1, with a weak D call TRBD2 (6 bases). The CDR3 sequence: CASRGTVSYNEQFF. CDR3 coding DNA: TGTGCCAGCAGGGGGACTGTCTCCTACAATGAGCAGTTCTTC.